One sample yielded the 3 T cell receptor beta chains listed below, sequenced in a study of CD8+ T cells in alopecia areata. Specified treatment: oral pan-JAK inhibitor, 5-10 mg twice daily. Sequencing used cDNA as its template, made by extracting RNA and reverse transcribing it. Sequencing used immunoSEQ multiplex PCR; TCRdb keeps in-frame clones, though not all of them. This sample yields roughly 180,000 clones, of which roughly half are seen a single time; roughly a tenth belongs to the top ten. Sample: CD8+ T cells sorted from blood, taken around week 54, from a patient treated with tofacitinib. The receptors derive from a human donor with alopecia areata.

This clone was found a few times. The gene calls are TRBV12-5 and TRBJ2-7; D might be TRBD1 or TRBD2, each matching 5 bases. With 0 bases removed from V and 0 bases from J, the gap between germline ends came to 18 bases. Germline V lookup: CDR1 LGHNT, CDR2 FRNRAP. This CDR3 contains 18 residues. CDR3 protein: CASGLVPPVGDHSYEQYF. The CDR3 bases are TGTGCTAGTGGTTTGGTACCTCCCGTAGGGGACCACTCCTACGAGCAGTACTTC.

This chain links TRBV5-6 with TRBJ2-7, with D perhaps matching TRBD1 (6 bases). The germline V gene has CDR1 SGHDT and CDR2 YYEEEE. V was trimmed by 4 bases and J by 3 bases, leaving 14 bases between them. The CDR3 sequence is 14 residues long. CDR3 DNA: TGTGCCAGCAGCGGGGGCGGTGTTGACTACGAGCAGTACTTC. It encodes CASSGGGVDYEQYF.

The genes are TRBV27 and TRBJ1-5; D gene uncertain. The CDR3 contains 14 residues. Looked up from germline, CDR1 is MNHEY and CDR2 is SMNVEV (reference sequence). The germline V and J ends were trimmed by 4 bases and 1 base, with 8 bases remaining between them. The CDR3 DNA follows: TGTGCCAGCAGTTCCCTGGGGAGCAATCAGCCCCAGCATTTT. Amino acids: CASSSLGSNQPQHF.